Each of the 24 T cell receptor beta chains below was sequenced from the same sample in a study of response to subunit inactivated influenza vaccine. MiXCR, applied by TCRdb to the RT-PCR reads, yields one record per CDR3 protein. The data hold over 150,000 distinct CDR3 sequences, with 11% observed a single time. Here the sequenced sample was non-naive T cells sorted from PBMCs, taken roughly 46 days after vaccination. All receptors derive from a man aged 50-59 years who received an inactivated influenza vaccine.

In DNA form, the CDR3 reads TGTGCCACCAGCAGAGCCGGGGGAGGGGCTTTCTTT. Amino acid sequence: CATSRAGGGAFF. The chain recombines TRBV15 with TRBJ1-1; D possibly corresponds to TRBD1 (5 bases). This CDR3 contains 12 residues. Trimming took off 1 base at V and 11 bases at J, with 11 bases between the two ends. Germline loops: CDR1 LNHNV, CDR2 YYDKDF (reference sequence).

This clonotype has more than one count but fewer than ten. The chain joins TRBV7-2 to TRBJ2-3; unclear D gene. The ends were cut back, 0 bases at V and 6 bases at J, with 13 bases in the middle. The germline gives CDR1 SGHTA, CDR2 FQGNSA. This CDR3 comprises 15 residues. The CDR3 nucleotides are TGTGCCAGCAGCTTAGCCGAGACATACATGGATACGCAGTATTTT. Translated: CASSLAETYMDTQYF.

For this clonotype: One end of the junction fails to match germline, which may point to a read error. The chain combines TRBV3-1 with TRBJ2-1; D unresolved. The CDR3 is 15 residues long. Germline-derived CDR1 and CDR2 are LGHDT and YNNKEL (reference sequence). In nucleotides, the CDR3 is TGTGCCACCAGCCATAGACAAAGCTCCTACAATGAGCAGTTCTTC. It is translated as CATSHRQSSYNEQFF.

The chain employs TRBV10-2 and TRBJ2-7, with a possible D match to TRBD1 (5 bases). CDR1 is WSHSY and CDR2 is SAAADI in the germline V gene. CDR3 length: 11 residues. The ends were cut back, 8 bases at V and 2 bases at J, with 7 bases in the middle. CDR3: CASGAAYEQYF. CDR3 sequence (DNA): TGCGCCAGCGGGGCTGCCTACGAGCAGTACTTC.

The chain links TRBV21-1 to TRBJ2-7; the table gives TRBD1 as D, unverified against the DNA. TRBV21-1 is a documented pseudogene. The CDR3 runs to 14 residues. The CDR3 DNA follows: TGTGCCAGCAGCGCATTCGACAGGGCGGGGGAGCAGTACTTC. As protein: CASSAFDRAGEQYF.

This clonotype was seen a handful of times. The V and J genes are TRBV2 and TRBJ2-1, with D perhaps TRBD2 (7 bases). The V end lost 8 bases, the J end lost 6 bases, and 14 bases lay between the germline ends. This CDR3 has 13 residues. From germline, CDR1 is SNHLY and CDR2 FYNNEI. CDR3 sequence (DNA): TGTGCCAGCTTGGGGGGGGCGCTCAATGAGCAGTTCTTC. Translation gives CASLGGALNEQFF.

This clonotype was seen ten or more times. This chain joins TRBV5-1 and TRBJ2-1, with D perhaps matching TRBD1 (6 bases). V was trimmed by 0 bases and J by 12 bases, leaving 10 bases between them. CDR3 length: 12 amino acids. Germline CDR1 and CDR2: SGHRS and YFSETQ. The CDR3: CASSLETGLQFF. The DNA of the CDR3 is TGCGCCAGCAGCTTGGAGACAGGTCTGCAGTTCTTC.

This clonotype has ten or more counts. The CDR3 reads CASSFSRYGYTF. CDR3 DNA sequence: TGTGCCAGCAGCTTTTCACGTTATGGCTACACCTTC. The chain employs TRBV5-6 and TRBJ1-2, with D unclear. Germline values: CDR1 SGHDT, CDR2 YYEEEE. V lost 2 bases and J 5 bases, leaving 7 bases between the germline ends. The CDR3 loop spans 12 amino acids.

This clonotype was seen ten or more times. V gene TRBV11-3 combines with J gene TRBJ2-3, with 11 bases identical to TRBD2. Germline CDR1 and CDR2: SGHNT and YENEEA. V lost 5 bases, J lost 2 bases, and 3 bases stayed unmatched. This CDR3 spans 15 amino acids. The CDR3 is CASSPSGRTTDTQYF. The CDR3, as DNA: TGTGCCAGCAGCCCTAGCGGGAGGACCACAGATACGCAGTATTTT.

V is TRBV6-2 or TRBV6-3 and J is TRBJ2-1, with 10 bases identical to TRBD2. V was clipped by 7 bases and J by 5 bases; unmatched bases: 5. Germline V lookup: CDR1 MNHEY, CDR2 SVGEGT. This CDR3 has 14 amino acids. The DNA of the CDR3 is TGTGCCAGCACCCAAGCGGGAGGGAACAATGAGCAGTTCTTC. It encodes CASTQAGGNNEQFF.

The genes are TRBV12-3 or TRBV12-4 and TRBJ2-1; 7 bases match TRBD2. Trimming at V came to 11 bases and at J to 5 bases, leaving 12 bases not matched to a gene. This CDR3 is built from 14 residues. CDR3 amino acids: CASTLAGVHNEQFF. Written as DNA, the CDR3 is TGTGCCTCTACATTGGCGGGAGTTCACAATGAGCAGTTCTTC.

Remarks on this clonotype: A much larger clone differs from this one at a single base, so this may be a read error. The chain links TRBV20-1 to TRBJ1-4, with D possibly TRBD1 on 6 matching bases. CDR1 is DFQATT, CDR2 SNEGSKA, per germline (reference sequence). CDR3 size: 16 residues. The CDR3: CCARGRDGGEGEKLFF. The CDR3 nucleotides read TGCTGTGCTAGAGGCCGTGACGGGGGCGAGGGTGAAAAACTGTTTTTT.

This clonotype was counted ten times or more. V and J are TRBV5-5 and TRBJ2-3; D gene uncertain. Germline V gene sequence: CDR1 SGHKS, CDR2 YYEKEE (reference sequence). V lost 4 bases to trimming and J lost 1 base, with 13 bases between them. This CDR3 has 15 amino acids. The CDR3 DNA reads as TGTGCCAGCAGCCAATCGCTGCACGGCACAGATACGCAGTATTTT. Protein product: CASSQSLHGTDTQYF.

In this sample, this clonotype turned up a few times. The V and J genes are TRBV28 and TRBJ1-1; a possible D gene is TRBD1 (6 bases). The V gene lost 3 bases and the J gene lost 0 bases, with 8 bases spanning the gap. The germline V gene has CDR1 MDHEN and CDR2 SYDVKM. CDR3 length: 14 residues. The CDR3 is CASSFGGVNTEAFF. For the CDR3, the DNA is TGTGCCAGCAGTTTCGGGGGCGTGAACACTGAAGCTTTCTTT.

This clonotype was found a few times. The V gene is TRBV12-3 or TRBV12-4, the J gene TRBJ2-1; the match to TRBD1 covers 9 bases. The CDR3 loop spans 16 amino acids. V lost 6 bases to trimming and J lost 8 bases; unmatched junction nucleotides: 14. In DNA form, the CDR3 reads TGTGCCAGCAGAACGGATGGGACAGGGAAATTGGATGAGCAGTTCTTC. Residues: CASRTDGTGKLDEQFF.

The rearrangement uses TRBV28 and TRBJ1-2; D might be TRBD1 (5 bases). The CDR3 length is 15 residues. The V gene lost 5 bases and the J gene lost 2 bases, with 15 bases spanning the gap. Germline values: CDR1 MDHEN, CDR2 SYDVKM. The CDR3 coding sequence is TGTGCCAGCAGTCTCCCCCGGGACTCAAACTATGGCTACACCTTC. Residues: CASSLPRDSNYGYTF.

This clonotype was recorded once. Since a much larger clone is just one base distant, this may be a read error. The chain is built from TRBV29-1 and TRBJ2-7; D tentatively fits TRBD1 or TRBD2 (5 bases each). This CDR3 spans 13 amino acids. In germline, CDR1 is SQVTM, CDR2 ANQGSEA. The CDR3 sequence is CSVESVRGHEQCF. DNA of the CDR3: TGCAGCGTTGAATCGGTGAGGGGCCACGAGCAGTGCTTC.

V gene TRBV6-1 combines with J gene TRBJ1-5, with unresolved D. This CDR3 is 13 amino acids long. Germline loops: CDR1 MNHNS, CDR2 SASEGT. Deletions cut 11 bases from V and 1 base from J, with 12 bases between. This chain's CDR3 is CAASRESNQPQHF. Here the CDR3 DNA reads TGTGCCGCGTCCCGGGAGAGCAATCAGCCCCAGCATTTT.

This clonotype was seen repeatedly, ten times or more. The chain couples TRBV29-1 to TRBJ2-1; D is unclear. Germline assignment: CDR1 SQVTM and CDR2 ANQGSEA. V was clipped by 7 bases and J by 6 bases, with 13 bases between them. This CDR3 has 12 amino acids. CDR3 nucleotides: TGCAGCGCCCTTACTTTAGGCAATGAGCAGTTCTTC. This gives the protein CSALTLGNEQFF.

V usage is TRBV5-1 and J usage is TRBJ2-3, with 7 bases matching TRBD2. CDR3 size: 14 residues. Germline CDR1 reads SGHRS; CDR2 reads YFSETQ. After removal of 5 bases from V and 2 bases from J, the junction contained 5 bases not matched to a gene. The CDR3 loop is CASRGGVYTDTQYF. Written as DNA, the CDR3 is TGCGCCAGCAGGGGGGGGGTCTACACAGATACGCAGTATTTT. Based on the CDR3 plus reference TRBV5-1 and TRBJ2-3, the full variable domain is KAGVTQTPRYLIKTRGQQVTLSCSPISGHRSVSWYQQTPGQGLQFLFEYFSETQRNKGNFPGRFSGRQFSNSRSEMNVSTLELGDSALYLCASRGGVYTDTQYFGPGTRLTVL.

V and J are TRBV7-9 and TRBJ2-3; D is tentatively TRBD1 or TRBD2 (5 bases each). The ends were cut back, 4 bases at V and 2 bases at J, with 13 bases in the middle. The CDR3 has 15 residues. The germline V gene has CDR1 SEHNR and CDR2 FQNEAQ (reference sequence). The CDR3 loop is CASSSRGANTDTQYF. Written as DNA, the CDR3 is TGTGCCAGCAGCTCTCGAGGGGCGAACACAGATACGCAGTATTTT.

This clonotype showed up just a few times. This chain connects TRBV10-3 to TRBJ2-2; the match to TRBD2 covers 9 bases. The germline CDR1 and CDR2 sequences are ENHRY and SYGVKD. This CDR3 is built from 16 residues. The V segment lost 3 bases and the J segment 2 bases; nucleotides outside the gene matches: 4. The CDR3 sequence: CAISERLAGNTGELFF. DNA for the CDR3: TGTGCCATCAGTGAAAGGCTAGCGGGAAACACCGGGGAGCTGTTTTTT.

This clonotype was observed at least ten times. CDR3 nucleotide sequence: TGTGCCATCAGTGAGTCTACGGGGGCGGATTCACCCCTCCACTTT. This sequence encodes CAISESTGADSPLHF. V usage is TRBV10-3 and J usage is TRBJ1-6; possible D gene TRBD1, 6 bases. The CDR3 runs 15 residues. V was trimmed by 0 bases and J by 8 bases, leaving 11 bases between them. Germline-derived CDR1 and CDR2 are ENHRY and SYGVKD.

A few counts support this clonotype. J is TRBJ2-2 and V is TRBV11-2, with D uncertain. The CDR3 has 14 residues. The germline V gene has CDR1 SGHAT and CDR2 FQNNGV. V lost 4 bases, J lost 2 bases, and 8 bases lay in between. CDR3 nucleotide sequence: TGTGCCAGCAGCTCCGGGTCCAACACCGGGGAGCTGTTTTTT. Translating gives CASSSGSNTGELFF.